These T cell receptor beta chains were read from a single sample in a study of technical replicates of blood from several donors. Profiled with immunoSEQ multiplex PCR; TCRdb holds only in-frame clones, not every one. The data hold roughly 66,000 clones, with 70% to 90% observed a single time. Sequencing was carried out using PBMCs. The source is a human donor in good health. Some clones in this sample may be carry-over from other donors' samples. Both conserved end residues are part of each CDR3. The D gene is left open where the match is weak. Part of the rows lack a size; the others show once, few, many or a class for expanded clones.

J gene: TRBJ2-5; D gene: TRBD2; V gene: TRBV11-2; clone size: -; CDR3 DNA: TGTGCCAGCAGCTCGTATCAGAGCGGGGGGTACCAAGAGACCCAGTACTTC; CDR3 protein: CASSSYQSGGYQETQYF
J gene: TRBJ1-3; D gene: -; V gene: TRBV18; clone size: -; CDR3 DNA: TGTGCCAGCTCACCAAACAGTATCTCTGGAAACACCATATATTTT; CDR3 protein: CASSPNSISGNTIYF
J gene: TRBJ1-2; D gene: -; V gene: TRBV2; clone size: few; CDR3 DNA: TGTGCCAGCAGTGCCGTTAACTATGGCTACACCTTC; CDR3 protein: CASSAVNYGYTF
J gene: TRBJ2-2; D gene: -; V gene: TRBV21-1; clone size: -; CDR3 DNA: TGTGCCAGCAGCTATGACAGGGGGAACACCGGGGAGCTGTTTTTT; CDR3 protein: CASSYDRGNTGELFF
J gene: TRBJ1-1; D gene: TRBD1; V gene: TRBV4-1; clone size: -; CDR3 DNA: TGCGCCAGCAGCCCGGGACAGTCCACTGAAGCTTTCTTT; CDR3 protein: CASSPGQSTEAFF
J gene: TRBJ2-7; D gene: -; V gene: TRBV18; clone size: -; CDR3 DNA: TGTGCCAGCTCGCCCCGGAGGCGGGACGAGCAGTACTTC; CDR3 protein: CASSPRRRDEQYF
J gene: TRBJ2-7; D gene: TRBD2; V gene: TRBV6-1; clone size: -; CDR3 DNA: TGTGCCAGCAGCATGACTAGCGGTCCCTACGAGCAGTACTTC; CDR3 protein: CASSMTSGPYEQYF
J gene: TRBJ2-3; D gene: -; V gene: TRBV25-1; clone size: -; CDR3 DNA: TGTGCCAGCAGTGGTCCCGGGACACTTCCCGCAGATACGCAGTATTTT; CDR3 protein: CASSGPGTLPADTQYF
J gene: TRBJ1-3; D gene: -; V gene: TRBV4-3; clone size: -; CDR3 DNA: TGCGCCAGCAGCCAAGATCGCGCTGGAAACACCATATATTTT; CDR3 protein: CASSQDRAGNTIYF
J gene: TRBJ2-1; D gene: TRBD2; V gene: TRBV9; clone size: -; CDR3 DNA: TGTGCCAGCAGCGTAGGTGGGACTAGCGGGTACAATGAGCAGTTCTTC; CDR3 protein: CASSVGGTSGYNEQFF
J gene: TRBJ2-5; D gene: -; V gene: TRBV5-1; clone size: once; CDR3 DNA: TGCGCCAGCAGCTTGGAAGGGGGGACAGCGCCACAGACCCAGTACTTC; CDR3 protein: CASSLEGGTAPQTQYF
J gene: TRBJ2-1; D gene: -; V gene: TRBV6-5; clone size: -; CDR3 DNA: TGTGCCAGCAGTACCATACAGGGAGGGGAGCAGTTCTTC; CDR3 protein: CASSTIQGGEQFF
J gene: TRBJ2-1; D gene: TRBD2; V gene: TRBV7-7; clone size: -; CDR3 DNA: TGTGCCAGCAGCTTAATAGCGGGGGTCCACAATGAGCAGTTCTTC; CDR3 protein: CASSLIAGVHNEQFF
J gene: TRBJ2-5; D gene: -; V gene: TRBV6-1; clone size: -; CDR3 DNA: TGTGCCAGCAGTGAATCATTGTTTGGCGGGGAGTACCAAGAGACCCAGTACTTC; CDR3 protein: CASSESLFGGEYQETQYF
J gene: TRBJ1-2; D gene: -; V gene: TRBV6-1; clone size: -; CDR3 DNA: TGTGCCAGCAGTGAATCAAAGGGGCGATTAGGCTACACCTTC; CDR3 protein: CASSESKGRLGYTF
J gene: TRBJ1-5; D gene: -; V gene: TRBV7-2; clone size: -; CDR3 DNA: TGTGCCAGCAGCTTGCGGAACAATCAGCCCCAGCATTTT; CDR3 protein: CASSLRNNQPQHF
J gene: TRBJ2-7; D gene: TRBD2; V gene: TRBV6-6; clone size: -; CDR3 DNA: TGTGCCAGCAGGGCTAGCGGGAGCTACGAGCAGTACTTC; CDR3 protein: CASRASGSYEQYF
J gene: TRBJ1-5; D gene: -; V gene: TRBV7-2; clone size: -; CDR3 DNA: TGTGCCAGCAGCACAGGACGAAACAATCAGCCCCAGCATTTT; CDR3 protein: CASSTGRNNQPQHF
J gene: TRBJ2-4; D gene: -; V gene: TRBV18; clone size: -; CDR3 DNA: TGTGCCAGCTCCCCTTCCCAGGCCAAAAACATTCAGTACTTC; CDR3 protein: CASSPSQAKNIQYF
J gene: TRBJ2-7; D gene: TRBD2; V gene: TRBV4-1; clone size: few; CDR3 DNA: TGCGCCAGCAGCCTAGCGGGAGGGAGTGAGCAGTACTTC; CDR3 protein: CASSLAGGSEQYF
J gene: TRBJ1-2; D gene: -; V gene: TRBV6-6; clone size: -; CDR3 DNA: TGTGCCAGCAGATTACAGGAGTACTATGGCTACACCTTC; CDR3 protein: CASRLQEYYGYTF
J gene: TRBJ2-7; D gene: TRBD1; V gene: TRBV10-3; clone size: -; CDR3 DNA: TGTGCCATCAGCGCCGGGACAGGGGCCCCCTACGAGCAGTACTTC; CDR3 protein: CAISAGTGAPYEQYF
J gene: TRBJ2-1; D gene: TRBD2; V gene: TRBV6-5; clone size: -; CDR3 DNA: TGTGCCAGCACTGTTCTCAGCGGGGGCCACAATGAGCAGTTCTTC; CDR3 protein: CASTVLSGGHNEQFF
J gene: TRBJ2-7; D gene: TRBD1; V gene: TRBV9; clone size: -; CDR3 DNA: TGTGCCAGCAGCGCCACTGGGACAGGGTTTGGCGAGCAGTACTTC; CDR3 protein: CASSATGTGFGEQYF
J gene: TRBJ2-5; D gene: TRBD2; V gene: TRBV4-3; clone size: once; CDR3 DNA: TGCGCCAGCAGCCAAGTCCCGGGGGGGGGAGAGACCCAGTACTTC; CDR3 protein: CASSQVPGGGETQYF
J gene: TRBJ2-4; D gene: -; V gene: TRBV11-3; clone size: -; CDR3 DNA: TGTGCCAGCAGCCGGGGGAGTGGCATTCAGTACTTC; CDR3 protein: CASSRGSGIQYF
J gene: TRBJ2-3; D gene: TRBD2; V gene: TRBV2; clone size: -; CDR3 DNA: TGTGCCAGCAGTGCTAGCGGGAGGCCCCACAGCACAGATACGCAGTATTTT; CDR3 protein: CASSASGRPHSTDTQYF
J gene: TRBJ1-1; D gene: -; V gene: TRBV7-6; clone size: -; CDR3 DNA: TGTGCCAGCAGCCCACCGACAGGATCGTCTGAAGCTTTCTTT; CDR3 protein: CASSPPTGSSEAFF
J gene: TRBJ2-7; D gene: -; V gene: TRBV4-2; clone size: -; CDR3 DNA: TGTGCCAGCAGCCCGATCGGGGGAAACTACGAGCAGTACTTC; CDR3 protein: CASSPIGGNYEQYF
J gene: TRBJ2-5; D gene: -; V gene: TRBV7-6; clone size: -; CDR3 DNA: TGTGCCAGCAGCGGGGGGGGCCTCCAGTACTTC; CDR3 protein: CASSGGGLQYF
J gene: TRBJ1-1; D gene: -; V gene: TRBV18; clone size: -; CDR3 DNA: TGTGCCAGCTCATCGGGACAGAACACTGAAGCTTTCTTT; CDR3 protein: CASSSGQNTEAFF
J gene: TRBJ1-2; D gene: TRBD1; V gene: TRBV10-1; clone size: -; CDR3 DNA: TGCGCCAGCAGAGAGCGGGACAGTTCTCCCTCTTCGGATGGCTACACCTTC; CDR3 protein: CASRERDSSPSSDGYTF
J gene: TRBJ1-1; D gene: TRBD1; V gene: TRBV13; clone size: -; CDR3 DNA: TGTGCCAGCAGCCCACCAGGGGGCACTGAAGCTTTCTTT; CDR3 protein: CASSPPGGTEAFF
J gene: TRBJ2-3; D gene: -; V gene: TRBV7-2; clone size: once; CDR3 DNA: TGTGCCAGCAGCTTTTCATCCGATACGCAGTATTTT; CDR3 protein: CASSFSSDTQYF